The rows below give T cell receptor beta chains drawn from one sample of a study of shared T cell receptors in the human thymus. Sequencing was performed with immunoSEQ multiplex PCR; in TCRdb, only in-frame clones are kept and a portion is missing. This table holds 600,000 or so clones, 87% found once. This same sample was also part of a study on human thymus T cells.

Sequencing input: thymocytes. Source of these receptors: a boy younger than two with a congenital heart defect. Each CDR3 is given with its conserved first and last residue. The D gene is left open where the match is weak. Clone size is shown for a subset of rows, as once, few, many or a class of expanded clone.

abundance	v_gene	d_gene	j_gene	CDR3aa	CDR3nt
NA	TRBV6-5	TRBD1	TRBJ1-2	CASSTGTEKNYGYTF	TGTGCCAGCAGTACGGGGACAGAAAAGAACTATGGCTACACCTTC
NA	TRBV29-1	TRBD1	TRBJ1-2	CSVENDPGQTNYGYTF	TGCAGCGTTGAAAACGATCCGGGACAGACCAACTATGGCTACACCTTC
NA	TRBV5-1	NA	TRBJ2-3	CASSLRRGESDTQYF	TGCGCCAGCAGCTTGCGAAGGGGCGAGTCAGATACGCAGTATTTT
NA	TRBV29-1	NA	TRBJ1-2	CSVEDKAGGSRYTF	TGCAGCGTTGAAGATAAGGCAGGTGGGTCCCGCTACACCTTC
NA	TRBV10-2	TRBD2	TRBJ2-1	CAIRTSGREQFF	TGCGCCATCCGGACTAGCGGGAGGGAGCAGTTCTTC
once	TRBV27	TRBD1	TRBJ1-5	CASKDRGDNQPQHF	TGTGCCAGCAAAGACAGGGGGGACAATCAGCCCCAGCATTTT
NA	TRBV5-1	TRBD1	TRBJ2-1	CASSATGGTFNEQFF	TGCGCCAGCAGCGCGACAGGGGGCACGTTCAATGAGCAGTTCTTC
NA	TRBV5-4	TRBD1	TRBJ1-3	CASSARSRDRGGNTIYF	TGTGCCAGCAGCGCGAGAAGCCGGGACAGGGGTGGAAACACCATATATTTT
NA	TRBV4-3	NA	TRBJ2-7	CASSQESGGGQYF	TGCGCCAGCAGCCAAGAATCGGGGGGCGGGCAGTACTTC
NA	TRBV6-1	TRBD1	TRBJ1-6	CASSDSGTANNSPLHF	TGTGCCAGCAGTGACAGTGGGACAGCAAATAATTCACCCCTCCACTTT
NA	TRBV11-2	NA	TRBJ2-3	CASSLDGLGAIADTQYF	TGTGCCAGCAGCTTAGATGGCCTGGGGGCGATCGCAGATACGCAGTATTTT
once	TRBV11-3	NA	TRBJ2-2	CASSLKRTGELFF	TGTGCCAGCAGCTTAAAGCGCACCGGGGAGCTGTTTTTT
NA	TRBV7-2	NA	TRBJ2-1	CASSPRDLVTQFF	TGTGCCAGCAGCCCACGGGATCTAGTGACGCAGTTCTTC
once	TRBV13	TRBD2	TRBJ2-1	CASSLGVRREFFNEQFF	TGTGCCAGCAGCTTAGGGGTTCGGCGGGAGTTCTTCAATGAGCAGTTCTTC
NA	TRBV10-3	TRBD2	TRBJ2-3	CAISRSGSLTDTQYF	TGTGCCATCAGTCGTAGCGGGAGCTTGACAGATACGCAGTATTTT
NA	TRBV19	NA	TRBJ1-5	CASFYSNQPQHF	TGTGCCAGTTTCTATAGCAATCAGCCCCAGCATTTT
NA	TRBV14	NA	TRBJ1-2	CASSLTAPYYGYTF	TGTGCCAGCAGCCTGACAGCCCCTTACTATGGCTACACCTTC
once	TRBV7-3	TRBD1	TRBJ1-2	CASSLDRGFRGYTF	TGTGCCAGCAGCTTAGACAGGGGGTTTCGTGGCTACACCTTC
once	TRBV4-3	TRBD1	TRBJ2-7	CASSQSGTGTYEQYF	TGCGCCAGCAGCCAGTCCGGGACAGGGACCTACGAGCAGTACTTC
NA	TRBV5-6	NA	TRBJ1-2	CASSFRGQSFYGYTF	TGTGCCAGCAGCTTCCGAGGACAAAGTTTCTATGGCTACACCTTC
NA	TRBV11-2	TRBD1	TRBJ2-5	CASSPADRGETQYF	TGTGCCAGCAGCCCGGCGGACAGGGGAGAGACCCAGTACTTC
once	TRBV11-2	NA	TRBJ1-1	CASSVINRETNTEAFF	TGTGCCAGCAGCGTAATCAACAGAGAAACGAACACTGAAGCTTTCTTT
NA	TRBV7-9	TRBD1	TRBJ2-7	CASSSRTGNSEQYF	TGTGCCAGCAGCTCTAGGACAGGGAACTCCGAGCAGTACTTC
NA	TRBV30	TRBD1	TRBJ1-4	CAWNKTGSDEKLFF	TGTGCCTGGAACAAGACAGGGTCCGACGAAAAACTGTTTTTT
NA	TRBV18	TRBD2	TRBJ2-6	CASSPVIAGVGFGANVLTF	TGTGCCAGCTCACCTGTGATAGCGGGAGTGGGGTTTGGGGCCAACGTCCTGACTTTC
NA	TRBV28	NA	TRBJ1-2	CASSLPGKAYGYTF	TGTGCCAGCAGTTTGCCAGGGAAGGCCTATGGCTACACCTTC
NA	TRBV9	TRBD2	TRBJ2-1	CASSVGLEAEQFF	TGTGCCAGCAGCGTTGGACTAGAGGCTGAGCAGTTCTTC
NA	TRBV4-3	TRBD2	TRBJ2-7	CASAEERGLAPHEQYF	TGCGCCAGCGCAGAAGAAAGAGGACTAGCTCCCCACGAGCAGTACTTC
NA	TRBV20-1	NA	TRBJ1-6	CSAIDSPLHF	TGCAGTGCTATCGATTCACCCCTCCACTTT
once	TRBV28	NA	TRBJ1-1	CASSLSRGTRAGDTEAFF	TGTGCCAGCAGTTTATCAAGGGGGACCCGGGCGGGGGACACTGAAGCTTTCTTT
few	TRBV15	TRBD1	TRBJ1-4	CATSRAPRGLYEKLFF	TGTGCCACCAGCAGAGCTCCCAGGGGGCTTTATGAAAAACTGTTTTTT
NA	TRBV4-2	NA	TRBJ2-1	CASSPPETGISYNEQFF	TGTGCCAGCAGCCCGCCTGAGACAGGCATTTCCTACAATGAGCAGTTCTTC
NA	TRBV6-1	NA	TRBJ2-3	CASSVQGQDTQYF	TGTGCCAGCAGTGTCCAGGGGCAAGATACGCAGTATTTT
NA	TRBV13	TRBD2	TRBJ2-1	CASSPGTRPGNEQFF	TGTGCCAGCAGCCCTGGGACTAGGCCAGGGAATGAGCAGTTCTTC
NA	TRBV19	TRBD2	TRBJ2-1	CASSPPREEDTYNEQFF	TGTGCCAGTAGTCCACCCCGGGAGGAAGACACCTACAATGAGCAGTTCTTC
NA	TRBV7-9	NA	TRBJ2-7	CASSFGRTDSYEQYF	TGTGCCAGCAGCTTCGGTAGGACAGATTCCTACGAGCAGTACTTC
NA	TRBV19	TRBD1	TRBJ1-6	CASSGRQGHNSPLHF	TGTGCCAGTAGTGGGAGACAGGGGCATAATTCACCCCTCCACTTT
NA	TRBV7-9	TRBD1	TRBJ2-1	CASSPQPGQPPNEQFF	TGTGCCAGCAGCCCCCAGCCGGGACAGCCACCCAATGAGCAGTTCTTC
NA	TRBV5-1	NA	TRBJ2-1	CASSLREQIVYNEQFF	TGCGCCAGCAGCTTGCGAGAGCAAATAGTATACAATGAGCAGTTCTTC
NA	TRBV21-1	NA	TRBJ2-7	CASSKSGRAYEQYF	TGTGCCAGCAGCAAAAGCGGGAGGGCCTACGAGCAGTACTTC
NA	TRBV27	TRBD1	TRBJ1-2	CASSPGQGRYGYTF	TGTGCCAGCAGTCCGGGACAGGGTAGATATGGCTACACCTTC
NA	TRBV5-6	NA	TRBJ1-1	CASSLKRTGSNWSNTEAFF	TGTGCCAGCAGCTTAAAACGTACAGGTTCGAATTGGTCTAACACTGAAGCTTTCTTT
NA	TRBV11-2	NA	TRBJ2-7	CASSLGIGDIYEQYF	TGTGCCAGCAGCTTAGGTATAGGGGATATCTACGAGCAGTACTTC
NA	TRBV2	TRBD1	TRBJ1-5	CASSRGQGASNQPQHF	TGTGCCAGCAGTCGAGGACAGGGGGCTTCCAATCAGCCCCAGCATTTT
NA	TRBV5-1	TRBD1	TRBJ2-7	CASSWGQGPYEQYF	TGCGCCAGCAGCTGGGGACAGGGACCCTACGAGCAGTACTTC
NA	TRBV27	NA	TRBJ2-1	CASSSQNPTYNEQFF	TGTGCCAGCAGTTCCCAAAACCCTACGTACAATGAGCAGTTCTTC
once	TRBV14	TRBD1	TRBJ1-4	CASSQDYPGTGGPDEKLFF	TGTGCCAGCAGCCAAGATTACCCGGGGACAGGGGGCCCCGATGAAAAACTGTTTTTT
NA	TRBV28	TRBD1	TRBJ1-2	CACYRDRGRNYGYTF	TGTGCCTGCTACCGGGACAGGGGGCGCAACTATGGCTACACCTTC
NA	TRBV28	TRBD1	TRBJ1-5	CASSTELTQGESNQPQHF	TGTGCCAGCAGTACCGAATTAACACAGGGGGAAAGCAATCAGCCCCAGCATTTT
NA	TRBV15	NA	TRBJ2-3	CATSSPGLQTDTQYF	TGTGCCACCAGCAGTCCGGGACTCCAAACAGATACGCAGTATTTT
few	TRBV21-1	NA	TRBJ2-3	CASSKIPDSKRADTQYF	TGTGCCAGCAGCAAAATCCCGGACAGCAAGAGGGCAGATACGCAGTATTTT
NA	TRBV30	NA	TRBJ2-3	CAWSVKGTGGTDTQYF	TGTGCCTGGAGTGTAAAGGGTACCGGGGGTACAGATACGCAGTATTTT
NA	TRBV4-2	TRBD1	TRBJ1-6	CASSLQGTKPGLINSSYNSPLHF	TGTGCCAGCAGCCTACAGGGGACCAAGCCGGGGCTCATCAATAGCTCCTATAATTCACCCCTCCACTTT
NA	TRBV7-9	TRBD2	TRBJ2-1	CASSLRTSGERRSYNEQFF	TGTGCCAGCAGCTTAAGGACTAGCGGGGAGAGACGGTCGTACAATGAGCAGTTCTTC
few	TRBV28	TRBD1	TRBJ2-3	CASSAQPRDRATDTQYF	TGTGCCAGCAGTGCGCAACCCCGGGACAGGGCCACAGATACGCAGTATTTT
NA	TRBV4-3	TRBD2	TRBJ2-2	CASSQDRPRGYYTGELFF	TGCGCCAGCAGCCAAGATAGGCCGCGGGGGTATTACACCGGGGAGCTGTTTTTT
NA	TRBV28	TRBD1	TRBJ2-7	CASSLFPATGQRIYEQYF	TGTGCCAGCAGTTTATTCCCCGCGACAGGGCAGAGGATCTACGAGCAGTACTTC
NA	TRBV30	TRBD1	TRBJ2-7	CAWSGRTGEFYEQYF	TGTGCCTGGAGTGGTCGCACAGGGGAGTTTTACGAGCAGTACTTC
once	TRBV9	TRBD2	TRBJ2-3	CASSSGSGDTQYF	TGTGCCAGCAGTAGCGGGAGTGGAGATACGCAGTATTTT
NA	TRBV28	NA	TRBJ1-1	CASRSTGHLNTEAFF	TGTGCCAGCAGGTCTACGGGACACCTTAACACTGAAGCTTTCTTT